The entry that follows covers one TCR beta chain sequence. This entry comes from a study of T cell repertoires in ileal Crohn's disease. Germline assignment: CDR1 KGHSY and CDR2 FQNENV. The CDR3 is 13 residues long. V lost 2 bases, J lost 7 bases, and 9 bases lay in between. Adults with ileal or ileocolonic Crohn's disease and an indication for resection were eligible. Profiled with immunoSEQ multiplex PCR; TCRdb holds only in-frame clones, not every one. The data contain approximately 9,000 clones, roughly four fifths of them singletons. The chain recombines TRBV16 with TRBJ1-5; maybe TRBD1 (5 bases). Material: ileal tissue. The sequence was collected from an adult with Crohn's disease. Written as DNA, the CDR3 is TGTGCCAGCAGCCAAGGGGGAGGGCAGCCCCAGCATTTT. Translation: CASSQGGGQPQHF.